The 15 T cell receptor beta chains in this list originate from one sample, sequenced in a study of cytomegalovirus exposure and HLA in healthy donors. PCR was performed using 60 Vbeta and 13 Jbeta primers. Method: immunoSEQ multiplex PCR; TCRdb's copy keeps in-frame clones and lacks some. The table lists tens of thousands of clones, roughly 80% of them singletons. Material for sequencing was PBMCs. The receptors here all came from a male donor in good health and CMV-seronegative.

Notes on this clone: The junction differs from germline at one of its ends, possibly a read error. The chain uses TRBV4-1 and TRBJ1-6; 8 bases are a match to TRBD1. The CDR3 totals 18 residues. The germline V gene encodes CDR1 MGHRA and CDR2 YSYEKL. As DNA, the CDR3 is TGCGCCAGCAGCCAAGATTGGGGACAGGCGACATATAATTCACCCCTCAACTTT. This codes for CASSQDWGQATYNSPLNF.

This chain joins TRBV14 and TRBJ2-3, with 13 bases matching TRBD2. This CDR3 contains 19 residues. The V and J ends lost 0 bases and 1 base, in that order; junction bases with no gene match: 7. Germline V CDR1 and CDR2: SGHDN, FVKESK. The chain's CDR3 is CASSQEGLAGAFGTDTQYF. The CDR3 DNA reads TGTGCCAGCAGCCAAGAAGGACTAGCGGGAGCGTTTGGCACAGATACGCAGTATTTT.

This clone has more than one count but fewer than ten. The chain carries TRBV29-1 and TRBJ2-7, with 8 bases aligning to TRBD1. With 5 bases clipped from V and 2 bases from J, the junction kept 8 bases outside the gene matches. The germline gives CDR1 SQVTM, CDR2 ANQGSEA. The CDR3 covers 14 residues. CDR3 DNA: TGCAGCGTTCTCGGACAGGGAATGCCCTACGAGCAGTACTTC. Translating it yields CSVLGQGMPYEQYF.

The rearrangement uses TRBV5-1 and TRBJ2-1; 9 bases align to TRBD1. Germline V gives CDR1 SGHRS, CDR2 YFSETQ. The junction had 9 bases not matched to a gene; V was cut back by 5 bases and J by 6 bases. CDR3 length: 15 residues. The CDR3 nucleotides are TGCGCCAGCAGAATGGGGACAGGGAGAAGCAATGAGCAGTTCTTC. Its translation is CASRMGTGRSNEQFF.

The chain is built from TRBV5-1 and TRBJ2-5, with TRBD1 matching over 9 bases. Germline CDR1 SGHRS, CDR2 YFSETQ. V lost 5 bases and J lost 8; bases outside the gene matches: 13. The CDR3 has 15 amino acids. CDR3 in DNA: TGCGCCAGCAGTTCATCCGGGACAGGGATCCGAACCCAGTACTTC. Residues: CASSSSGTGIRTQYF.

As DNA, the CDR3 is TGTGCCACCGACGTGACAGGGGAGGCCTACGAGCAGTACTTC. Translating gives CATDVTGEAYEQYF. The chain has TRBV10-3 and TRBJ2-7, with TRBD1 matching 8 bases. CDR1 and CDR2 from the germline V gene are ENHRY and SYGVKD. Germline trimming cut 10 bases from V and 2 bases from J; bases unmatched to any gene: 10. CDR3 length equals 14 residues.

The chain links TRBV5-1 to TRBJ2-1, with a possible D match to TRBD1 (6 bases). Per the germline V gene, CDR1 is SGHRS and CDR2 is YFSETQ. The CDR3 has 15 amino acids. The V and J ends lost 4 bases and 2 bases respectively, with 13 bases between them. The CDR3 nucleotides are TGCGCCAGCAGCCCCGGGACAAAGACCTACAATGAGCAGTTCTTC. It codes for CASSPGTKTYNEQFF. Combining the CDR3 with reference TRBV5-1 and TRBJ2-1 gives the whole variable domain KAGVTQTPRYLIKTRGQQVTLSCSPISGHRSVSWYQQTPGQGLQFLFEYFSETQRNKGNFPGRFSGRQFSNSRSEMNVSTLELGDSALYLCASSPGTKTYNEQFFGPGTRLTVL.

Details on this clone: Germline and junction disagree at one end, which may indicate a read error. The rearrangement links TRBV7-9 to TRBJ2-5; 8 bases are a match to TRBD2. CDR3 length: 18 residues. The germline CDR1 and CDR2 sequences are SEHNR and FQNEAQ (reference sequence). CDR3 coding DNA: TGTTCCAGCAGGTCCCCCGGGGGGGCTGGTAGTGTCGTGGAGGCCCAGTACTTC. Translating it yields CSSRSPGGAGSVVEAQYF.

V usage is TRBV2 and J usage is TRBJ1-4, with D maybe TRBD1 (5 bases). From germline, CDR1 is SNHLY and CDR2 FYNNEI. The CDR3 length is 14 residues. Trimming stripped 3 bases from V and 8 bases from J, with 13 bases between. The CDR3: CASSDRGVREKLFF. The CDR3 DNA sequence: TGTGCCAGCAGTGACCGGGGGGTGAGGGAAAAACTGTTTTTT.

V gene TRBV28 combines with J gene TRBJ2-7, with D possibly being TRBD2 (7 bases). Germline CDR1 MDHEN, CDR2 SYDVKM. The CDR3 runs to 15 residues. The V end was cut by 8 bases, the J end by 3 bases, with 20 bases between. The CDR3 nucleotides read TGTGCCAGCCACGGGGGCGGGAGTTGGCTCTACGAGCAGTACTTC. Translating it yields CASHGGGSWLYEQYF.

This clone has just one count. The chain uses TRBV7-4 and TRBJ2-7; TRBD1 agrees at 9 bases. The CDR3 runs 14 residues. V trimming: 5 bases; J trimming: 6 bases; junction bases outside the gene matches: 8. Germline CDR1 and CDR2: SGHVT and SQSDAQ. CDR3: CASSHRDRVREQYF. DNA for the CDR3: TGTGCCAGCAGCCACCGGGACAGGGTACGCGAGCAGTACTTC.

This rearrangement joins TRBV27 to TRBJ2-5, with D hard to call. The closer fit of TRBJ2-7 to the DNA end suggests the J call may be wrong. From germline, CDR1 is MNHEY and CDR2 SMNVEV (reference sequence). CDR3 length: 14 residues. Here the CDR3 DNA reads TGTGCCAGCAGTTTAAACAGAGTTTCCTACGAGCAGTACTTC. This encodes CASSLNRVSYEQYF.

V and J are TRBV19 and TRBJ1-1; 9 bases are a match to TRBD1. The CDR3 totals 15 residues. The V gene's germline CDR1 is LNHDA and CDR2 SQIVND (reference sequence). The V segment lost 7 bases and the J segment 5 bases; nucleotides outside the gene matches: 11. CDR3 loop: CASTQRRQGETEAFF. CDR3 nucleotide sequence: TGTGCCAGTACGCAAAGGAGACAGGGGGAAACTGAAGCTTTCTTT.

The chain carries TRBV4-3 and TRBJ1-4; the match to TRBD1 covers 8 bases. Germline trimming cut 1 base from V and 9 bases from J; bases unmatched to any gene: 7. This CDR3 comprises 15 residues. CDR1 is LGHNA and CDR2 is YSLEER in the germline V gene. In DNA, the CDR3 is TGCGCCAGCAGCCAAGTGGGACAGGAAAATCAAAAACTGTTTTTT. Translation: CASSQVGQENQKLFF.

The CDR3 coding sequence is TGTGCTAGTGGTGATAACCCCCTCAGTGGCGGGAGCGGGACCCAGTACTTC. Protein: CASGDNPLSGGSGTQYF. The chain couples TRBV12-5 to TRBJ2-5; 7 bases match TRBD2. The germline CDR1 and CDR2 sequences are LGHNT and FRNRAP. V gave up 5 bases and J gave up 7 bases; unmatched junction bases: 19. The CDR3 contains 17 residues.